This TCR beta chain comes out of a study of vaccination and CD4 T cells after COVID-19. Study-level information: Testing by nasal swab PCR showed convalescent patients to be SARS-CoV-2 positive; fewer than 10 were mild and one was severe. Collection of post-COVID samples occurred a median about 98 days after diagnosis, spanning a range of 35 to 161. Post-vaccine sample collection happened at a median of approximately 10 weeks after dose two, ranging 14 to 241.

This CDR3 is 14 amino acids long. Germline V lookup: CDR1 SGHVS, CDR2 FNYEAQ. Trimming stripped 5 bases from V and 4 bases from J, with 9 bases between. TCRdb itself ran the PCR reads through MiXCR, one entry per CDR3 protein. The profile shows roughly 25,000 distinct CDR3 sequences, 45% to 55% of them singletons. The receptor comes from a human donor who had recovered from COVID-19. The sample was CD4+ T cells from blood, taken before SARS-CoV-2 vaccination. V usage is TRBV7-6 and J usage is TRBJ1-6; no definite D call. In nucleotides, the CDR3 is TGTGCCAGCAGCGTGGGAGTTTATAATTCACCCCTCCACTTT. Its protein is CASSVGVYNSPLHF.